This is a list of T cell receptor beta chains from one sample in a study of response to subunit inactivated influenza vaccine. TCRdb re-analysed the RT-PCR reads in MiXCR, keeping a single row per CDR3 protein. The sample holds about 780,000 distinct CDR3 sequences, under 20% seen once. The sample was PBMCs from blood, taken roughly 5 days after vaccination. The receptors shown here come from a man over 45 who received an inactivated influenza vaccine. Each CDR3 is given with its conserved first and last residue. The order of the fields is V gene, clone size, J gene, D gene, CDR3 protein, CDR3 DNA. A D gene is named only where the DNA matches it firmly. Rows give clone size only sometimes, using once, few, many, or a class for an expanded clone.

V gene: TRBV12-3/TRBV12-4
clone size: few
J gene: TRBJ1-6
D gene: .
CDR3 protein: CASSFGGSSYNSPLHF
CDR3 DNA: TGTGCCAGCAGTTTCGGCGGGAGCTCCTATAATTCACCCCTCCACTTT

V gene: TRBV2
clone size: .
J gene: TRBJ2-5
D gene: .
CDR3 protein: CASSEARLGETQYF
CDR3 DNA: TGTGCCAGCAGTGAAGCGCGGTTGGGTGAGACCCAGTACTTC

V gene: TRBV29-1
clone size: .
J gene: TRBJ2-5
D gene: .
CDR3 protein: CSVAPGLKRETQYF
CDR3 DNA: TGCAGCGTTGCTCCCGGGCTAAAAAGGGAGACCCAGTACTTC

V gene: TRBV6-5
clone size: few
J gene: TRBJ2-7
D gene: .
CDR3 protein: CASSYGGAELYEQYF
CDR3 DNA: TGTGCCAGCAGTTACGGCGGCGCGGAACTCTACGAGCAGTACTTC

V gene: TRBV27
clone size: few
J gene: TRBJ2-3
D gene: TRBD2
CDR3 protein: CASSLLPGLESDTQYF
CDR3 DNA: TGTGCCAGCAGTTTACTACCGGGACTAGAGTCCGATACGCAGTATTTT

V gene: TRBV15
clone size: .
J gene: TRBJ2-7
D gene: .
CDR3 protein: CATSRGSDPRSDF
CDR3 DNA: TGTGCCACCAGCAGAGGTTCGGACCCAAGGTCGGACTTC

V gene: TRBV9
clone size: few
J gene: TRBJ2-1
D gene: .
CDR3 protein: CASSETGRSYNEQFF
CDR3 DNA: TGTGCCAGCAGCGAGACAGGGAGGTCCTACAATGAGCAGTTCTTC

V gene: TRBV20-1
clone size: .
J gene: TRBJ2-1
D gene: .
CDR3 protein: CSAPKAGRYNEQFF
CDR3 DNA: TGCAGTGCTCCTAAAGCGGGCCGTTACAATGAGCAGTTCTTC

V gene: TRBV12-3/TRBV12-4
clone size: many
J gene: TRBJ2-3
D gene: TRBD2
CDR3 protein: CASSFIWASGSTDTQYF
CDR3 DNA: TGTGCCAGCAGTTTTATTTGGGCTAGCGGGAGTACAGATACGCAGTATTTT

V gene: TRBV20-1
clone size: many
J gene: TRBJ2-3
D gene: .
CDR3 protein: CSARVGNRVDTQYF
CDR3 DNA: TGCAGTGCTAGAGTGGGAAACCGCGTAGATACGCAGTATTTT

V gene: TRBV6-2/TRBV6-3
clone size: .
J gene: TRBJ2-1
D gene: TRBD1
CDR3 protein: CASRRDRGRIYNEQFF
CDR3 DNA: TGTGCCAGCAGAAGGGACAGGGGACGTATATACAATGAGCAGTTCTTC

V gene: TRBV20-1
clone size: once
J gene: TRBJ1-5
D gene: .
CDR3 protein: CSARKDQPQHF
CDR3 DNA: TGCAGTGCTAGGAAGGATCAGCCCCAGCATTTT

V gene: TRBV6-1
clone size: few
J gene: TRBJ2-5
D gene: TRBD2
CDR3 protein: CASSRRTSGGETQYF
CDR3 DNA: TGTGCCAGCAGCCGCCGGACTAGCGGGGGAGAGACCCAGTACTTC

V gene: TRBV4-1
clone size: few
J gene: TRBJ2-2
D gene: TRBD1
CDR3 protein: CASARGTGNTGELFF
CDR3 DNA: TGCGCCAGCGCCCGGGGGACAGGGAACACCGGGGAGCTGTTTTTT

V gene: TRBV7-2
clone size: few
J gene: TRBJ2-7
D gene: TRBD2
CDR3 protein: CASRLAGAPPGEQYF
CDR3 DNA: TGTGCCAGCAGGCTAGCGGGGGCGCCCCCAGGCGAGCAGTACTTC

V gene: TRBV20-1
clone size: .
J gene: TRBJ1-1
D gene: .
CDR3 protein: CSARGQQGLLSGIGEAFF
CDR3 DNA: TGCAGTGCTAGAGGACAACAGGGACTTCTATCCGGGATCGGTGAAGCTTTCTTT

V gene: TRBV27
clone size: .
J gene: TRBJ2-7
D gene: .
CDR3 protein: CASSLGGHSYEQYF
CDR3 DNA: TGTGCCAGCAGTTTAGGAGGACACTCCTACGAGCAGTACTTC

V gene: TRBV5-1
clone size: .
J gene: TRBJ2-3
D gene: TRBD1
CDR3 protein: CASNSQGAETDTQYF
CDR3 DNA: TGCGCCAGCAACTCCCAGGGGGCCGAGACAGATACGCAGTATTTT

V gene: TRBV12-3/TRBV12-4
clone size: .
J gene: TRBJ2-7
D gene: TRBD1
CDR3 protein: CASRGQGLFAEQYF
CDR3 DNA: TGTGCCAGCAGGGGACAGGGGCTTTTTGCGGAGCAGTACTTC

V gene: TRBV6-5
clone size: many
J gene: TRBJ2-1
D gene: TRBD2
CDR3 protein: CASSYSSGGPYNEQFF
CDR3 DNA: TGTGCCAGCAGTTACTCCAGCGGGGGTCCCTACAATGAGCAGTTCTTC

V gene: TRBV5-8
clone size: few
J gene: TRBJ1-4
D gene: .
CDR3 protein: CASSFNAISTNEKLFF
CDR3 DNA: TGTGCCAGCAGCTTCAATGCGATTTCAACTAATGAAAAACTGTTTTTT

V gene: TRBV4-3
clone size: .
J gene: TRBJ2-7
D gene: .
CDR3 protein: CASSQGSSGHYEQYF
CDR3 DNA: TGCGCCAGCAGCCAAGGTTCCTCGGGACACTACGAGCAGTACTTC

V gene: TRBV20-1
clone size: .
J gene: TRBJ2-3
D gene: TRBD2
CDR3 protein: CSARYSGGPDTQYF
CDR3 DNA: TGCAGTGCTAGATATAGCGGGGGGCCAGATACGCAGTATTTT

V gene: TRBV10-3
clone size: .
J gene: TRBJ1-2
D gene: .
CDR3 protein: CAISDSKEDYGYTF
CDR3 DNA: TGTGCCATCAGTGACTCAAAGGAAGACTATGGCTACACCTTC

V gene: TRBV12-3/TRBV12-4
clone size: many
J gene: TRBJ2-3
D gene: .
CDR3 protein: CASSFLRNTDTQYF
CDR3 DNA: TGTGCCAGCAGTTTTTTGCGAAACACAGATACGCAGTATTTT

V gene: TRBV10-2
clone size: .
J gene: TRBJ2-5
D gene: .
CDR3 protein: CASSESYAETQYF
CDR3 DNA: TGCGCCAGCAGTGAGTCCTACGCGGAGACCCAGTACTTC

V gene: TRBV15
clone size: .
J gene: TRBJ2-7
D gene: .
CDR3 protein: CATSRGRTGSYEQYF
CDR3 DNA: TGTGCCACCAGCAGAGGCCGGACCGGGTCCTACGAGCAGTACTTC

V gene: TRBV5-1
clone size: few
J gene: TRBJ2-1
D gene: .
CDR3 protein: CASSLVAGEAEQFF
CDR3 DNA: TGCGCCAGCAGCTTGGTGGCAGGGGAGGCTGAGCAGTTCTTC

V gene: TRBV5-1
clone size: .
J gene: TRBJ2-3
D gene: .
CDR3 protein: CASSIDRSTDTQYF
CDR3 DNA: TGCGCCAGCAGCATAGACAGAAGCACAGATACGCAGTATTTT

V gene: TRBV7-8
clone size: few
J gene: TRBJ1-3
D gene: .
CDR3 protein: CASSLLGGDTIYF
CDR3 DNA: TGTGCCAGCAGCTTATTGGGCGGGGACACCATATATTTT